One sample yielded the 15 T cell receptor beta chains listed below, sequenced in a study of blood T cells in healthy people across ages. A second PCR of 7 to 11 cycles used a sample-barcoded 5' primer and a J-beta primer mix. TCRdb used MiXCR to reprocess the 5' RACE reads, holding one entry per CDR3 protein. The repertoire consists of approximately 850,000 distinct CDR3 sequences, with roughly 60% occurring once and the leading ten covering about 20%. Sequencing was done on a sample of blood. These receptors originate from a man aged 25-45 years in good health.

The chain joins TRBV20-1 to TRBJ2-5, with 11 nucleotides matching TRBD2. The end of the DNA is better explained by TRBJ2-7, so the J call may be wrong. This CDR3 has 16 amino acids. The germline CDR1 and CDR2 sequences are DFQATT and SNEGSKA (reference sequence). CDR3 coding DNA: TGCAGTGCTAGTTCCGATCAAGGGACTAGCGGCTACGAGCAGTACTTC. This translates into CSASSDQGTSGYEQYF.

Written as DNA, the CDR3 is TGTGCCAGCTCGCGGCTCGGAACCAGGAGCCTCTCAACTAATGAAAAACTGTTTTTT. Translated: CASSRLGTRSLSTNEKLFF. The gene calls are TRBV18 and TRBJ1-4; D is unclear. V lost 6 bases to trimming and J lost 0 bases, with 23 bases between them. The CDR3 contains 19 residues. Germline V gene lookup returns CDR1 KGHSH and CDR2 LQKENI.

The chain employs TRBV3-1 and TRBJ1-1, with 8 bases identical to TRBD1. From germline, CDR1 is LGHDT and CDR2 YNNKEL (reference sequence). V lost 4 bases to trimming and J lost 4 bases; unmatched junction nucleotides: 5. The CDR3 consists of 14 residues. The DNA for the CDR3 is TGTGCCAGCAGCCGCCAGGGGGCTGGCACTGAAGCTTTCTTT. This codes for CASSRQGAGTEAFF.

The chain is built from TRBV9 and TRBJ2-5; D gene ambiguous. The closer fit of TRBJ2-7 to the DNA end suggests the J call may be wrong. The germline V gene has CDR1 SGDLS and CDR2 YYNGEE. CDR3 length: 15 amino acids. Here the CDR3 reads CASSSRPGPIYEQYF. CDR3 DNA sequence: TGTGCCAGCAGCTCCCGCCCCGGGCCTATCTACGAGCAGTACTTC.

The V call is TRBV25-1, the J call TRBJ2-5; D might be TRBD1 (6 bases). V shed 4 bases and J shed 7 bases, with 13 bases lying between them. CDR1 is MGHDK, CDR2 SYGVNS, per germline. The CDR3 extends over 13 amino acids. The CDR3: CASSADSQGTQYF. Written as DNA, the CDR3 is TGTGCCAGCAGTGCGGACAGCCAGGGGACCCAGTACTTC.

This clonotype was counted between two and nine times. J is TRBJ1-6 and V is TRBV20-1; 8 nucleotides line up with TRBD1. Germline CDR1 and CDR2: DFQATT and SNEGSKA (reference sequence). V was clipped by 6 bases and J by 8 bases; unmatched bases: 3. CDR3 length: 12 amino acids. The CDR3 DNA reads as TGCAGTGCAAAACAGGGGGATTCACCCCTCCACTTT. It is translated as CSAKQGDSPLHF.

V and J are TRBV7-2 and TRBJ2-7; perhaps D is TRBD1 or TRBD2 (6 bases each). This CDR3 region has 14 residues. Germline V gene lookup returns CDR1 SGHTA and CDR2 FQGNSA. V lost 0 bases to trimming and J lost 3 bases, with 9 bases between them. The CDR3 loop is CASSLAGGVYEQYF. DNA for the CDR3: TGTGCCAGCAGCTTAGCGGGGGGCGTCTACGAGCAGTACTTC.

This clonotype has more than one count but fewer than ten. This chain links TRBV7-2 with TRBJ2-5; weak D call: TRBD2 (6 bases). This CDR3 contains 11 residues. Germline V CDR1 and CDR2: SGHTA, FQGNSA. Trimming took off 3 bases at V and 10 bases at J, with 9 bases between the two ends. This chain's CDR3 is CASSFWEDQYF. Written as DNA, the CDR3 is TGTGCCAGCAGCTTTTGGGAGGACCAGTACTTC.

The chain recombines TRBV10-3 with TRBJ1-1; possible D gene TRBD1, 6 bases. Trimming shortened V by 2 bases and J by 5 bases, and 12 bases separated the two germline ends. This CDR3 is 14 amino acids long. From germline, CDR1 is ENHRY and CDR2 SYGVKD. DNA for the CDR3: TGTGCCATCAGTGAGAACGGACAGATTACTGAAGCTTTCTTT. This encodes CAISENGQITEAFF.

The chain couples TRBV6-4 to TRBJ2-1, with a weak D call TRBD2 (6 bases). Germline-derived CDR1 and CDR2 are MRHNA and SNTAGT. This CDR3 has 15 residues. Trimming pared 2 bases from V and 0 bases from J, leaving 8 bases between. The CDR3 protein is CASSDREDSYNEQFF. The CDR3 DNA follows: TGTGCCAGCAGTGACAGGGAGGACTCCTACAATGAGCAGTTCTTC.

The chain joins TRBV20-1 to TRBJ2-1; 12 bases fit TRBD2. CDR1 and CDR2 from the germline V gene are DFQATT and SNEGSKA (reference sequence). Losses at the gene ends were 6 bases for V and 8 bases for J; bases not matched to a gene: 8. CDR3 length equals 14 residues. Here the CDR3 DNA reads TGCAGTGCCCGCCCGACTAGCGGGAGCGATGAGCAGTTCTTC. It encodes CSARPTSGSDEQFF.

The chain uses TRBV20-1 and TRBJ2-1; D is uncertain. CDR1 and CDR2 from the germline V gene are DFQATT and SNEGSKA (reference sequence). The CDR3 sequence is 12 residues long. With 2 bases removed from V and 8 bases from J, the gap between germline ends came to 10 bases. The CDR3 DNA reads as TGCAGTGCTAGACCTGTATCGTATGAGCAGTTCTTC. Protein sequence: CSARPVSYEQFF.

The V gene is TRBV7-9, the J gene TRBJ2-4; possibly TRBD2 for D (5 bases). This CDR3 is 15 amino acids long. The V end was cut by 1 base, the J end by 7 bases, with 14 bases between. Germline CDR1 and CDR2: SEHNR and FQNEAQ (reference sequence). CDR3 amino acids: CASSLGRASSNIQYF. The CDR3, as DNA: TGTGCCAGCAGCTTAGGTAGGGCTAGCAGCAACATTCAGTACTTC.

V is TRBV4-1 and J is TRBJ1-5; a possible D gene is TRBD1 (6 bases). The CDR3 contains 18 residues. V was pared by 0 bases and J by 0 bases, with 15 bases between. Germline V gene lookup returns CDR1 MGHRA and CDR2 YSYEKL. CDR3 sequence reads: CASSQDRNQGYSNQPQHF. CDR3 DNA: TGCGCCAGCAGCCAAGATCGTAACCAGGGGTATAGCAATCAGCCCCAGCATTTT.

The chain recombines TRBV12-3 or TRBV12-4 with TRBJ2-7, with a tentative D call TRBD2 (5 bases). The CDR3 length is 14 residues. Trimming took 11 bases from V and 7 from J, leaving 24 bases between them. The CDR3 region is CASQTGSAYNEQYF. The CDR3 nucleotides are TGTGCCTCCCAAACGGGGAGCGCTTACAATGAGCAGTACTTC.